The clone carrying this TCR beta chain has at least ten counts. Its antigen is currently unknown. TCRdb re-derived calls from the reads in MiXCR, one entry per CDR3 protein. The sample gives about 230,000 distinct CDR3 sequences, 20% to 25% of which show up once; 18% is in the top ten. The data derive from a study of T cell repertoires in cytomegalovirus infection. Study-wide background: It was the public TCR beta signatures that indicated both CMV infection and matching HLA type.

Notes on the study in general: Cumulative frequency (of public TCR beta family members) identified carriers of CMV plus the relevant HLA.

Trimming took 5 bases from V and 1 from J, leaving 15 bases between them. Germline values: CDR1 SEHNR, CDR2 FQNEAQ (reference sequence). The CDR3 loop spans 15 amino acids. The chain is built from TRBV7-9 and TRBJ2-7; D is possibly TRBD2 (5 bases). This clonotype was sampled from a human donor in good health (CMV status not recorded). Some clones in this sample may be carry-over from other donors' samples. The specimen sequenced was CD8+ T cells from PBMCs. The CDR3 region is CASSTEGGGSYEQYF. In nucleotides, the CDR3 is TGTGCCAGCAGCACTGAAGGAGGCGGGTCCTACGAGCAGTACTTC. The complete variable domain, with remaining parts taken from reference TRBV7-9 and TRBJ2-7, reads DTGVSQNPRHKITKRGQNVTFRCDPISEHNRLYWYRQTLGQGPEFLTYFQNEAQLEKSRLLSDRFSAERPKGSFSTLEIQRTEQGDSAMYLCASSTEGGGSYEQYFGPGTRLTVT.